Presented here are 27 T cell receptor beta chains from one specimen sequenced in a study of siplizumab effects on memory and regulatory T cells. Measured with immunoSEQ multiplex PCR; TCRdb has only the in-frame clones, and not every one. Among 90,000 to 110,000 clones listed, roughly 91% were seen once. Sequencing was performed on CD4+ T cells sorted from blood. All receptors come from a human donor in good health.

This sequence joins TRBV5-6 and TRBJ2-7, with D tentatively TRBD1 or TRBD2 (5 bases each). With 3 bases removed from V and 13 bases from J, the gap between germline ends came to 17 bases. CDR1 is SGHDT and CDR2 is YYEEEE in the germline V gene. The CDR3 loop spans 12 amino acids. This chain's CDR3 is CASSSPGQGHYF. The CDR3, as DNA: TGTGCCAGCAGCTCCCCGGGGCAGGGCCATTACTTC.

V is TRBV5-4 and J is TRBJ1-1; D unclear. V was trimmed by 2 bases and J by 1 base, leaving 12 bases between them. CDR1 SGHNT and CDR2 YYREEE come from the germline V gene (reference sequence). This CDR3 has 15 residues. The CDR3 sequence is CASSFGSGKNTEAFF. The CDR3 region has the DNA TGTGCCAGCAGCTTCGGCTCGGGGAAGAACACTGAAGCTTTCTTT. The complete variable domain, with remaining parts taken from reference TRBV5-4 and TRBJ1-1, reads ETGVTQSPTHLIKTRGQQVTLRCSSQSGHNTVSWYQQALGQGPQFIFQYYREEENGRGNFPPRFSGLQFPNYSSELNVNALELDDSALYLCASSFGSGKNTEAFFGQGTRLTVV.

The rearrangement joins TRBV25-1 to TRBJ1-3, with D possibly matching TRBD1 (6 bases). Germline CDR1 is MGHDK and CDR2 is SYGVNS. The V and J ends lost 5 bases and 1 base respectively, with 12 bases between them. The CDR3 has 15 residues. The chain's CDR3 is CASSQQGPSGNTIYF. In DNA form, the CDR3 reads TGTGCCAGCAGTCAACAGGGTCCGTCTGGAAACACCATATATTTT.

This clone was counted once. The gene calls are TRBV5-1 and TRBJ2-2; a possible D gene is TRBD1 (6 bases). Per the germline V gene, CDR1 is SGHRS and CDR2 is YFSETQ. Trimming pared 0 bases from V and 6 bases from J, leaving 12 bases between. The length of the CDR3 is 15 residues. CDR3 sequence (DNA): TGCGCCAGCAGCTTGGGCCAGGGGCATCCCGGGGAGCTGTTTTTT. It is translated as CASSLGQGHPGELFF.

For the CDR3, the DNA is TGTGCCAGCAGCTTTGCGAATAGCAATCAGCCCCAGCATTTT. This translates into CASSFANSNQPQHF. This chain uses TRBV7-9 with TRBJ1-5; no firm D call. Deletions cut 3 bases from V and 0 bases from J, with 6 bases between. Germline V lookup: CDR1 SEHNR, CDR2 FQNEAQ (reference sequence). There are 14 residues in the CDR3.

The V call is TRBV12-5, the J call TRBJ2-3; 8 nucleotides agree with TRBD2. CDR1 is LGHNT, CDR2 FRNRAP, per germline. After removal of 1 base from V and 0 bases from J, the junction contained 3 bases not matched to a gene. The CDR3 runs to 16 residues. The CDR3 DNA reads TGTGCTAGTGGTTTGGGGCTAGCGGGTAGCACAGATACGCAGTATTTT. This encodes CASGLGLAGSTDTQYF.

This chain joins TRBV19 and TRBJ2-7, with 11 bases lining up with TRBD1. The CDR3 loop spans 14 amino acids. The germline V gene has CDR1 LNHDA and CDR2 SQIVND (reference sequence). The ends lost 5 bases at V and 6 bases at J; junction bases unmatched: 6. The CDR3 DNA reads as TGTGCCAGTAGTCCCTGGACAGGGGGCCTCGAGCAGTACTTC. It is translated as CASSPWTGGLEQYF.

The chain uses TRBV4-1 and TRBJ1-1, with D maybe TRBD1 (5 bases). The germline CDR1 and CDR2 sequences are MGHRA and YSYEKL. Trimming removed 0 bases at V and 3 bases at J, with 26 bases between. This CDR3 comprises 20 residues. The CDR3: CASSQEGSRVGPTGDTEAFF. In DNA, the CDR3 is TGCGCCAGCAGCCAAGAGGGATCTCGAGTCGGACCCACGGGGGACACTGAAGCTTTCTTT.

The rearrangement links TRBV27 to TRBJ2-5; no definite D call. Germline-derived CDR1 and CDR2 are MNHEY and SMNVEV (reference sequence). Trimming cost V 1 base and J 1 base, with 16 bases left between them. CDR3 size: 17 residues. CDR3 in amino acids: CASSLFAINRFQETQYF. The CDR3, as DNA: TGTGCCAGCAGTTTATTCGCCATTAACCGCTTCCAAGAGACCCAGTACTTC.

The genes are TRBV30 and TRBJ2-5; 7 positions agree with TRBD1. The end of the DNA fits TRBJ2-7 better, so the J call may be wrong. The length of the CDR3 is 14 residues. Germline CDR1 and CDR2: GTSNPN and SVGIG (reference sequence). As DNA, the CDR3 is TGTGCCTGGAGTCCTCCGGGACAGCTCTACGAGCAGTACTTC. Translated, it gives CAWSPPGQLYEQYF.

The CDR3 is CATSSGWTGPDFYGYTF. CDR3 DNA sequence: TGTGCCACCAGCAGTGGATGGACAGGCCCGGATTTTTATGGCTACACCTTC. The chain employs TRBV15 and TRBJ1-2; 7 nucleotides match TRBD1. The germline V gene has CDR1 LNHNV and CDR2 YYDKDF (reference sequence). The CDR3 spans 17 residues. V trimming: 3 bases; J trimming: 5 bases; junction bases outside the gene matches: 15.

CDR3 protein: CASVRASGRTDTQYF. CDR3 coding DNA: TGTGCCAGCGTGCGGGCTAGCGGGCGCACAGATACGCAGTATTTT. This chain joins TRBV6-1 and TRBJ2-3; 8 nucleotides agree with TRBD2. The V segment lost 8 bases and the J segment 1 base; nucleotides outside the gene matches: 8. CDR1 is MNHNS, CDR2 SASEGT, per germline. This CDR3 has 15 amino acids.

CDR3 nucleotide sequence: TGTGCCTGGAGTCTGGGGGAAGAGACCCAGTACTTC. The encoded protein is CAWSLGEETQYF. The J gene is TRBJ2-5, the V gene TRBV30; D may match TRBD1 or TRBD2 (5 bases each). The CDR3 length is 12 residues. Germline V gene data show CDR1 as GTSNPN and CDR2 as SVGIG (reference sequence). V shed 2 bases and J shed 3 bases, with 7 bases lying between them.

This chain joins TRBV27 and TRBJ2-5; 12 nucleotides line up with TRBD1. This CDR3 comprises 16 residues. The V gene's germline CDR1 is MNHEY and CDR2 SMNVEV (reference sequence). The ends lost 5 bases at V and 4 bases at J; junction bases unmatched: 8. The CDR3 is CASSPRDRGRRETQYF. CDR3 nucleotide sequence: TGTGCCAGCAGTCCGAGGGACAGGGGGCGGAGAGAGACCCAGTACTTC.

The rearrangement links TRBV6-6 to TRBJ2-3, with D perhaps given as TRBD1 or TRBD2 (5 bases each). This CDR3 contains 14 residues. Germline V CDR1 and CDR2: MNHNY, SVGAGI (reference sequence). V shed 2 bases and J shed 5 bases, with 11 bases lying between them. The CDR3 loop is CASSYQGRGDTQYF. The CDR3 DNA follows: TGTGCCAGCAGTTACCAGGGCCGGGGAGATACGCAGTATTTT.

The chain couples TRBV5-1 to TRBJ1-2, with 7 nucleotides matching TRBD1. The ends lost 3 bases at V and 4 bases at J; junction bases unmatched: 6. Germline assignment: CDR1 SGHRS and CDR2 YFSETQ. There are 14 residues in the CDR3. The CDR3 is CASSSEDRIYGYTF. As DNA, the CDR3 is TGCGCCAGCAGCTCGGAGGACAGGATCTATGGCTACACCTTC. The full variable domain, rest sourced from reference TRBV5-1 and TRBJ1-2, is KAGVTQTPRYLIKTRGQQVTLSCSPISGHRSVSWYQQTPGQGLQFLFEYFSETQRNKGNFPGRFSGRQFSNSRSEMNVSTLELGDSALYLCASSSEDRIYGYTFGSGTRLTVV.

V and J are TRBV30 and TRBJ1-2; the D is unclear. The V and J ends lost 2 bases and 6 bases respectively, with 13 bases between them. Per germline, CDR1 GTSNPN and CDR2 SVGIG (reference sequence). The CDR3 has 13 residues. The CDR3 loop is CAWSPAGRNGYTF. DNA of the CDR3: TGTGCCTGGAGTCCCGCCGGGAGGAATGGCTACACCTTC.

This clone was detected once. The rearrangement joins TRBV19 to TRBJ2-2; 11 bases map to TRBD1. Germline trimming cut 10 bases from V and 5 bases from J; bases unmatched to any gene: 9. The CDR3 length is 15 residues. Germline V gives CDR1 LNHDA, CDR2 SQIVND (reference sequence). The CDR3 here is CATRWGDRGTGELFF. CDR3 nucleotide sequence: TGTGCCACCCGTTGGGGGGACAGGGGGACCGGGGAGCTGTTTTTT.

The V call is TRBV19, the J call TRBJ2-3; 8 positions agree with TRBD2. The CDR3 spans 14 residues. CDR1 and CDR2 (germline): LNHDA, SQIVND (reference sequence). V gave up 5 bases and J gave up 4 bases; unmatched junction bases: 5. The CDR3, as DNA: TGTGCCAGTAGTCAGAGCGGGAGTGCAGATACGCAGTATTTT. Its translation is CASSQSGSADTQYF.

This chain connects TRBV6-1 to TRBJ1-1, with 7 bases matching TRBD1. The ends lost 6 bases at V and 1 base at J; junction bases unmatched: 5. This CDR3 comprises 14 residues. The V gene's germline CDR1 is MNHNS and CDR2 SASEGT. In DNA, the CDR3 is TGTGCCAGCAGCCTAGGGACAGCGAACACTGAAGCTTTCTTT. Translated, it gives CASSLGTANTEAFF.

CDR3 residues: CASSIAGQGTYEQYF. CDR3 nucleotides: TGTGCCAGTAGTATAGCAGGACAGGGGACCTACGAGCAGTACTTC. This rearrangement joins TRBV19 to TRBJ2-7; 9 nucleotides agree with TRBD1. V shed 1 base and J 2 bases; nucleotides not matched to a gene: 3. Germline loops: CDR1 LNHDA, CDR2 SQIVND (reference sequence). This CDR3 has 15 residues. Looking up the rest from reference TRBV19 and TRBJ2-7 gives the full variable domain: DGGITQSPKYLFRKEGQNVTLSCEQNLNHDAMYWYRQDPGQGLRLIYYSQIVNDFQKGDIAEGYSVSREKKESFPLTVTSAQKNPTAFYLCASSIAGQGTYEQYFGPGTRLTVT.

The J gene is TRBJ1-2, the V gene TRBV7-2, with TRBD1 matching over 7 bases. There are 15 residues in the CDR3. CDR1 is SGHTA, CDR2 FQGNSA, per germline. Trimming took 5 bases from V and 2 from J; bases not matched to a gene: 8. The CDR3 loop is CASSRDRTLNYGYTF. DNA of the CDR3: TGTGCCAGCAGCCGGGACAGAACATTAAACTATGGCTACACCTTC.

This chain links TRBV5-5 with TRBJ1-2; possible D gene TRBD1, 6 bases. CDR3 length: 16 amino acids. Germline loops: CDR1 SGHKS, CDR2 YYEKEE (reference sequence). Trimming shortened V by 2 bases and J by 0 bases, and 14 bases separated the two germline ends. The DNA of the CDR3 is TGTGCCAGCAGCTTTTGGACAGCTACTTCTAACTATGGCTACACCTTC. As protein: CASSFWTATSNYGYTF.

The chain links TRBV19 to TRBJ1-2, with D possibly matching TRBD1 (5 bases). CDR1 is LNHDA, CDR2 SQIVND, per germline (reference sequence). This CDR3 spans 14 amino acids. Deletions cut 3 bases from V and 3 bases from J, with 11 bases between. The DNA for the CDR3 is TGTGCCAGTAGTATCATTCAGGGAGACTATGGCTACACCTTC. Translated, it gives CASSIIQGDYGYTF.

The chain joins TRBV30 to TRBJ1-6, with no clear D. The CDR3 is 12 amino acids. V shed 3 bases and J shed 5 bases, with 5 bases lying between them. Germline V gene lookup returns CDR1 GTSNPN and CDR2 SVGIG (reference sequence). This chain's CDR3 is CAWSQNNSPLHF. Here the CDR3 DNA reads TGTGCCTGGAGCCAGAATAATTCACCCCTCCACTTT.

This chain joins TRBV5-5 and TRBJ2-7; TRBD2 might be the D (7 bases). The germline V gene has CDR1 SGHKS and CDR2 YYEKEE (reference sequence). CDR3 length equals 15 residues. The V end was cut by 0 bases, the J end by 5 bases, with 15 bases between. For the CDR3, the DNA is TGTGCCAGCAGCTTGGTTTTCGGGGGGCTCAACGAGCAGTACTTC. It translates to CASSLVFGGLNEQYF.

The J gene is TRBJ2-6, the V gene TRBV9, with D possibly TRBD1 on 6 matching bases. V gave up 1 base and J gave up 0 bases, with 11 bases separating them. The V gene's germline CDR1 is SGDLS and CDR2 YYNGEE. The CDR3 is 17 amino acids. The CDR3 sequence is CASSVTQGPSGANVLTF. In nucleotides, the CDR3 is TGTGCCAGCAGCGTAACACAGGGTCCCTCTGGGGCCAACGTCCTGACTTTC.